One sample yielded the 8 T cell receptor beta chains listed below, sequenced in a study of cytomegalovirus exposure and HLA in healthy donors. PCR amplification relied on 60 Vbeta primers (plus 13 Jbeta primers). Generated by immunoSEQ multiplex PCR, the TCRdb table keeps only in-frame clones and is missing some. Of about 150,000 clones in the sample, about 85% were seen once. The sample comprised PBMCs. All receptors come from a woman aged 18-29 years in good health and CMV-seronegative.

The V and J genes are TRBV2 and TRBJ2-3, with TRBD2 matching 11 bases. There are 19 residues in the CDR3. Germline trimming cut 8 bases from V and 0 bases from J; bases unmatched to any gene: 16. Germline V gives CDR1 SNHLY, CDR2 FYNNEI. CDR3 nucleotide sequence: TGTGCCAGCCACCGGAGGTTGCTAGCGGGAGGAGATAGCACAGATACGCAGTATTTT. Translation gives CASHRRLLAGGDSTDTQYF.

The rearrangement uses TRBV7-2 and TRBJ2-7; TRBD1 agrees at 7 bases. CDR3 length: 14 residues. V gave up 5 bases and J gave up 0 bases; unmatched junction bases: 4. CDR1 is SGHTA, CDR2 FQGNSA, per germline. CDR3 coding DNA: TGTGCCAGCAGCGCCGACAGGGTCTCCTACGAGCAGTACTTC. It specifies CASSADRVSYEQYF.

J is TRBJ2-7 and V is TRBV21-1; TRBD1 is the table's D call, not checked against the DNA. TRBV21-1 represents a pseudogene. CDR3 length: 17 amino acids. The CDR3 protein is CASSKTAGTPSSYEQYF. CDR3 DNA: TGTGCCAGCAGCAAAACTGCCGGGACACCATCCTCCTACGAGCAGTACTTC.

The J gene is TRBJ2-6, the V gene TRBV18, with a possible D match to TRBD2 (5 bases). Trimming took 3 bases from V and 1 from J, leaving 13 bases between them. CDR1 is KGHSH and CDR2 is LQKENI in the germline V gene. CDR3 length: 17 amino acids. The CDR3 is CASSPQRGASGANVLTF. The CDR3 DNA sequence: TGTGCCAGCTCACCCCAACGGGGAGCTTCTGGGGCCAACGTCCTGACTTTC.

The chain has TRBV7-6 and TRBJ2-1; D possibly corresponds to TRBD2 (5 bases). Trimming left V 1 base short and J 6 bases short, with 19 bases between. There are 17 residues in the CDR3. Germline V gene sequence: CDR1 SGHVS, CDR2 FNYEAQ. The CDR3 sequence is CASSLVGFEGRLNEQFF. CDR3 bases: TGTGCCAGCAGCTTAGTCGGTTTCGAGGGCCGCCTCAATGAGCAGTTCTTC.

J is TRBJ2-3 and V is TRBV7-2, with D maybe TRBD2 (5 bases). Germline lookup yields CDR1 SGHTA and CDR2 FQGNSA. The V end lost 3 bases, the J end lost 6 bases, and 10 bases lay between the germline ends. The CDR3 is 13 amino acids. This chain's CDR3 is CASSFYGEDTQYF. Here the CDR3 DNA reads TGTGCCAGCAGCTTTTACGGGGAGGATACGCAGTATTTT.

The chain joins TRBV11-2 to TRBJ2-3; TRBD2 might be the D (5 bases). The germline V gene encodes CDR1 SGHAT and CDR2 FQNNGV. Trimming removed 5 bases from V and 3 bases from J, with 18 bases in between. The CDR3 consists of 16 residues. Here the CDR3 reads CASSGGNKPGTDTQYF. The CDR3 DNA follows: TGTGCCAGCAGCGGAGGCAACAAACCCGGGACAGATACGCAGTATTTT.

The rearrangement links TRBV7-2 to TRBJ2-7, with D possibly TRBD1 on 6 matching bases. The germline V and J ends were trimmed by 2 bases and 3 bases, with 8 bases remaining between them. The CDR3 is 13 residues long. CDR1 and CDR2 from the germline V gene are SGHTA and FQGNSA. For the CDR3, the DNA is TGTGCCAGCAGCTTAAGGGACAACTACGAGCAGTACTTC. Amino acid sequence: CASSLRDNYEQYF.